The T cell receptor beta chain described here comes from a study of identical twins. Study results and caveats: Whereas memory repertoires showed no such difference, abundant cord blood beta clonotypes carried fewer insertions.

On this clonotype itself: Its antigen is currently unknown.

V gave up 3 bases and J gave up 2 bases, with 16 bases separating them. The CDR3 runs 16 residues. Germline V gives CDR1 LGHNA, CDR2 YSLEER. TCRdb re-derived calls from the 5' RACE reads in MiXCR, one entry per CDR3 protein. The sample consists of 600,000 to 700,000 distinct CDR3 sequences, about 20% of them appearing once. The same data also went into a second study, on T cells expressing NK-cell markers. From that study: With respect to HCMV, seven of the eight sequenced donors were seropositive, and one was seronegative. One observes that, in a few donors, these clonotypes were also the leading ones within the CD3+CD56-NKG2C+ fraction.

The origin of this receptor is a young woman in good health. The chain has TRBV4-3 and TRBJ1-2; D is uncertain. Sequenced: PBMCs. CDR3: CASSHRSDGINYGYTF. In DNA form, the CDR3 reads TGCGCCAGCAGCCACCGCTCGGACGGAATAAACTATGGCTACACCTTC.